This TCR beta chain was sequenced in a study of T cell changes during pregnancy in multiple sclerosis. The method was immunoSEQ multiplex PCR; TCRdb's version includes in-frame clones alone and lacks a portion of them. Among around 80,000 clones listed, about 90% were seen once. The germline CDR1 and CDR2 sequences are KGHSH and LQKENI. The V end was cut by 6 bases, the J end by 4 bases, with 16 bases between. CDR3 size: 14 residues. This specimen was peripheral blood, taken before pregnancy. V and J are TRBV18 and TRBJ2-7; D perhaps matches TRBD1 (5 bases). This TCR derives from a female donor with multiple sclerosis, enrolled in a pregnancy study. The CDR3 DNA is TGTGCCAGCTCCCCCGTAGGGGATGGGTACGAGCAGTACTTC. Translating it yields CASSPVGDGYEQYF. Drawing the rest from reference TRBV18 and TRBJ2-7, the complete variable domain is NAGVMQNPRHLVRRRGQEARLRCSPMKGHSHVYWYRQLPEEGLKFMVYLQKENIIDESGMPKERFSAEFPKEGPSILRIQQVVRGDSAAYFCASSPVGDGYEQYFGPGTRLTVT.